The 28 T cell receptor beta chains below all came from one sample that was sequenced in a study of cytomegalovirus exposure and HLA in healthy donors. Primers included in the PCR were 60 Vbeta and 13 Jbeta primers. Profiled with immunoSEQ multiplex PCR; TCRdb holds only in-frame clones, not every one. Found here are around 150,000 clones, about 84% of them singletons; the top ten hold less than 4%. Sequenced: PBMCs. Receptors originate from a male donor in good health and CMV-seronegative.

V and J are TRBV5-4 and TRBJ2-3; 8 bases align to TRBD1. The germline V gene encodes CDR1 SGHNT and CDR2 YYREEE (reference sequence). The V segment lost 4 bases and the J segment 5 bases; nucleotides outside the gene matches: 6. The CDR3 spans 14 residues. Here the CDR3 reads CASSGGTGGDTQYF. In DNA form, the CDR3 reads TGTGCCAGCAGCGGGGGGACAGGTGGAGATACGCAGTATTTT.

The V call is TRBV5-1, the J call TRBJ2-1; D is unresolved. The CDR3 covers 15 residues. Germline assignment: CDR1 SGHRS and CDR2 YFSETQ. V was cut by 1 base and J by 0 bases, with 8 bases left in between. For the CDR3, the DNA is TGCGCCAGCAGCTTGAATTCTCCCTCCTACAATGAGCAGTTCTTC. It translates to CASSLNSPSYNEQFF.

Worth noting for this clone: At one boundary the junction diverges from the germline segment, which might be a read error. The chain has TRBV7-9 and TRBJ2-7; D is undetermined. The germline V gene has CDR1 SEHNR and CDR2 FQNEAQ (reference sequence). The CDR3 length is 12 residues. CDR3 in amino acids: CSSSSALYEQYF. CDR3 DNA sequence: TGTTCCAGCAGCTCAGCCCTATACGAGCAGTACTTC.

V usage is TRBV6-6 and J usage is TRBJ2-7; 13 bases are a match to TRBD2. Per germline, CDR1 MNHNY and CDR2 SVGAGI (reference sequence). CDR3 length: 15 amino acids. V dropped 4 bases and J dropped 7; count of bases not matched to a gene: 7. The CDR3 protein is CASSSLTSGRREQYF. The CDR3 DNA follows: TGTGCCAGCAGTTCCTTGACTAGCGGGAGGCGTGAGCAGTACTTC.

This chain connects TRBV7-6 to TRBJ2-7; 7 bases agree with TRBD2. CDR3 length: 16 residues. The germline V gene encodes CDR1 SGHVS and CDR2 FNYEAQ. V lost 5 bases to trimming and J lost 2 bases; unmatched junction nucleotides: 12. The CDR3 region has the DNA TGTGCCAGCAGCCTAATATCGGGAGGCGGAGCCTACGAGCAGTACTTC. Amino acids: CASSLISGGGAYEQYF.

This clone was picked up one time. V usage is TRBV5-6 and J usage is TRBJ1-1; 7 bases are shared with TRBD1. V shed 3 bases, J shed 1 base, and the junction held 3 bases outside the gene matches. The length of the CDR3 is 14 residues. CDR1 SGHDT and CDR2 YYEEEE come from the germline V gene. Here the CDR3 DNA reads TGTGCCAGCAGCTCGGACAGGACGAACACTGAAGCTTTCTTT. Its protein is CASSSDRTNTEAFF.

V is TRBV6-6 and J is TRBJ1-2, with a tentative D call TRBD1 (5 bases). CDR3 length: 13 amino acids. Germline CDR1 MNHNY, CDR2 SVGAGI (reference sequence). With 6 bases removed from V and 5 bases from J, the gap between germline ends came to 13 bases. CDR3 in amino acids: CASRGSRDYGYTF. The CDR3 DNA reads TGTGCCAGCAGAGGTAGCAGGGATTATGGCTACACCTTC.

The chain couples TRBV4-2 to TRBJ2-1, with 12 bases aligning to TRBD1. CDR1 is LGHNA and CDR2 is YNFKEQ in the germline V gene. After removal of 4 bases from V and 8 bases from J, the junction contained 6 bases not matched to a gene. CDR3 length equals 15 residues. DNA for the CDR3: TGTGCCAGCAGCCCGGGACAGGGGGCGAGCGATGAGCAGTTCTTC. Translated, it gives CASSPGQGASDEQFF.

The rearrangement uses TRBV25-1 and TRBJ2-1, with D maybe TRBD2 (6 bases). CDR1 and CDR2 from the germline V gene are MGHDK and SYGVNS. This CDR3 is 13 amino acids long. With 7 bases removed from V and 5 bases from J, the gap between germline ends came to 12 bases. The CDR3 DNA follows: TGTGCCAGCAACGGTAGCGGAAACAATGAGCAGTTCTTC. Translation gives CASNGSGNNEQFF.

In its sample, this clone was seen once. The genes are TRBV1 and TRBJ2-5; the table's D call, TRBD2, was not checked against the DNA. TRBV1 is a known pseudogene. The CDR3 loop spans 19 amino acids. This CDR3 is CTSSQRPRTSGLGVETQYF. The CDR3 DNA reads as TGCACCAGCAGCCAGAGACCTCGGACTAGCGGGCTAGGGGTAGAGACCCAGTACTTC.

J is TRBJ1-4 and V is TRBV13; 8 bases fit TRBD1. The CDR3 totals 15 residues. J lost 8 bases, V lost 5 bases, and 10 bases had no gene match. Germline V gives CDR1 PRHDT, CDR2 FYEKMQ (reference sequence). DNA for the CDR3: TGTGCCAGCAGCCCGCGGACAGGGTGGAGGGAAAAACTGTTTTTT. Translated: CASSPRTGWREKLFF.

This chain joins TRBV4-2 and TRBJ2-7, with TRBD1 matching 10 bases. CDR1 is LGHNA and CDR2 is YNFKEQ in the germline V gene. This CDR3 is built from 16 residues. V gave up 2 bases and J gave up 4 bases; unmatched junction bases: 8. In DNA, the CDR3 is TGTGCCAGCAGCCAAAACCCCGGGACAGGGGTTTACGAGCAGTACTTC. As protein: CASSQNPGTGVYEQYF.

Concerning this clone itself: One junction end disagrees with the germline gene, perhaps due to a read error. The chain recombines TRBV7-9 with TRBJ1-1; D is undetermined. The CDR3 extends over 13 amino acids. The germline gives CDR1 SEHNR, CDR2 FQNEAQ (reference sequence). The CDR3 reads CSSSFRGNTEAFF. As DNA, the CDR3 is TGTTCCAGCAGCTTTCGGGGGAACACTGAAGCTTTCTTT.

The chain carries TRBV6-6 and TRBJ2-5, with TRBD2 as a possible D gene (6 bases). This CDR3 contains 16 residues. V shed 2 bases and J shed 11 bases, with 24 bases lying between them. The germline V gene encodes CDR1 MNHNY and CDR2 SVGAGI (reference sequence). CDR3 sequence (DNA): TGTGCCAGCAGTTACCCTAGCGCGGCACCACTACGAGAGCAGTACTTC. It specifies CASSYPSAAPLREQYF.

The sample holds a few counts of this clone. The chain combines TRBV9 with TRBJ1-1; 7 bases line up with TRBD1. With 4 bases clipped from V and 4 bases from J, the junction kept 7 bases outside the gene matches. CDR3 length: 14 amino acids. CDR1 is SGDLS, CDR2 YYNGEE, per germline. The CDR3, as DNA: TGTGCCAGCAGCATAACAGGGGCTGGCACTGAAGCTTTCTTT. It specifies CASSITGAGTEAFF.

This chain connects TRBV19 to TRBJ1-5, with D perhaps matching TRBD1 (6 bases). CDR3 size: 14 residues. Trimming shortened V by 3 bases and J by 2 bases, and 8 bases separated the two germline ends. Per germline, CDR1 LNHDA and CDR2 SQIVND (reference sequence). Written as DNA, the CDR3 is TGTGCCAGTAGTATCCGACAGGGCAATCAGCCCCAGCATTTT. It is translated as CASSIRQGNQPQHF.

The chain uses TRBV5-4 and TRBJ2-5; D gene ambiguous. Gene TRBJ2-7 matches the end of the DNA better, so the J call may be wrong. From germline, CDR1 is SGHNT and CDR2 YYREEE (reference sequence). The CDR3 length is 14 residues. CDR3 sequence: CASSLAGDSYEQYF. CDR3 DNA: TGTGCCAGCAGCTTGGCCGGAGACTCCTACGAGCAGTACTTC.

This chain joins TRBV5-4 and TRBJ1-2; tentatively, D is TRBD1 (6 bases). This CDR3 is built from 19 residues. Looked up from germline, CDR1 is SGHNT and CDR2 is YYREEE (reference sequence). Trimming stripped 0 bases from V and 3 bases from J, with 24 bases between. The CDR3 DNA reads TGTGCCAGCAGCTTGGTGGGGGAGACAGGACTCTCCCACCACTATGGCTACACCTTC. Translation: CASSLVGETGLSHHYGYTF.

The chain links TRBV7-2 to TRBJ2-4; 7 nucleotides agree with TRBD2. Trimming at V came to 2 bases and at J to 3 bases, leaving 10 bases not matched to a gene. This CDR3 contains 17 residues. Germline CDR1 SGHTA, CDR2 FQGNSA. The CDR3 reads CASSLTPSGGIKNIQYF. CDR3 nucleotides: TGTGCCAGCAGCTTAACCCCTAGCGGTGGGATCAAAAACATTCAGTACTTC.

This chain joins TRBV11-3 and TRBJ2-3, with a weak D call TRBD2 (7 bases). The CDR3 is made up of 15 amino acids. Trimming removed 3 bases at V and 6 bases at J, with 16 bases between. Per germline, CDR1 SGHNT and CDR2 YENEEA. The CDR3 DNA is TGTGCCAGCAGCTTCGAGGGGGGGCGCAGGGATACGCAGTATTTT. Encoded protein: CASSFEGGRRDTQYF.

The CDR3 DNA sequence: TGTGCCAGCAAAAGAGACTGGGAGGGGGAGCTGTTTTTT. This sequence encodes CASKRDWEGELFF. This chain connects TRBV6-5 to TRBJ2-2, with D possibly being TRBD2 (5 bases). The CDR3 has 13 amino acids. CDR1 is MNHEY and CDR2 is SVGAGI in the germline V gene. V was pared by 7 bases and J by 8 bases, with 14 bases between.

CDR3 bases: TGCACCAGCAGCTATCCGGGACTAGCGGGGCTTAGATCCTACGAGCAGTACTTC. Amino acids: CTSSYPGLAGLRSYEQYF. The chain links TRBV1 to TRBJ2-5; the table calls TRBD2, which could not be checked here. Matching the DNA end better, TRBJ2-7 makes the J call doubtful. TRBV1 is recorded as a pseudogene. The CDR3 spans 18 residues.

The CDR3 is CASSQTDTQYF. In DNA form, the CDR3 reads TGCGCCAGCAGCCAAACAGATACGCAGTATTTT. This chain connects TRBV5-1 to TRBJ2-3; D unresolved. Trimming left V 4 bases short and J 3 bases short, with 3 bases between. Germline lookup yields CDR1 SGHRS and CDR2 YFSETQ. CDR3 size: 11 residues.

This clone was seen a handful of times. CDR3: CASSRDLNEKLFF. DNA of the CDR3: TGTGCCAGCAGCCGGGATCTAAATGAAAAACTGTTTTTT. The chain has TRBV2 and TRBJ1-4; D not resolved. The CDR3 totals 13 residues. Trimming removed 6 bases from V and 5 bases from J, with 10 bases in between. Germline V gene sequence: CDR1 SNHLY, CDR2 FYNNEI.

The genes are TRBV4-1 and TRBJ2-1; D may be TRBD2 (6 bases). Germline-derived CDR1 and CDR2 are MGHRA and YSYEKL. Between the trimmed V and J ends, which lost 0 bases and 0 bases, there was a span of 15 bases. The CDR3 spans 18 residues. The CDR3 DNA follows: TGCGCCAGCAGCCAAGATCCCCTAGCGCTAAGCTCCTACAATGAGCAGTTCTTC. Its translation is CASSQDPLALSSYNEQFF.

This clone was seen a handful of times. This chain links TRBV25-1 with TRBJ2-5, with D possibly TRBD1 on 6 matching bases. Germline lookup yields CDR1 MGHDK and CDR2 SYGVNS. The CDR3 consists of 16 residues. V was trimmed by 2 bases and J by 4 bases, leaving 17 bases between them. This chain's CDR3 is CASSEGLTGSGETQYF. CDR3 sequence (DNA): TGTGCCAGCAGTGAAGGGCTAACAGGGTCGGGAGAGACCCAGTACTTC. The full variable domain, rest sourced from reference TRBV25-1 and TRBJ2-5, is EADIYQTPRYLVIGTGKKITLECSQTMGHDKMYWYQQDPGMELHLIHYSYGVNSTEKGDLSSESTVSRIRTEHFPLTLESARPSHTSQYLCASSEGLTGSGETQYFGPGTRLLVL.

The chain carries TRBV18 and TRBJ1-5; weak D call: TRBD1 (5 bases). The CDR3 has 12 residues. Germline V gene lookup returns CDR1 KGHSH and CDR2 LQKENI. The V and J ends lost 4 bases and 4 bases respectively, with 5 bases between them. This CDR3 is CASSQGNQPQHF. The CDR3 coding sequence is TGTGCCAGCTCACAGGGGAATCAGCCCCAGCATTTT.

This clone was counted a few times. V usage is TRBV30 and J usage is TRBJ1-1; the D gene is possibly TRBD1 (5 bases). CDR1 is GTSNPN and CDR2 is SVGIG in the germline V gene (reference sequence). The CDR3 has 14 residues. V gave up 3 bases and J gave up 5 bases, with 16 bases separating them. CDR3: CAWSGGRVGTEAFF. The CDR3, as DNA: TGTGCCTGGAGCGGTGGCAGGGTGGGGACTGAAGCTTTCTTT.